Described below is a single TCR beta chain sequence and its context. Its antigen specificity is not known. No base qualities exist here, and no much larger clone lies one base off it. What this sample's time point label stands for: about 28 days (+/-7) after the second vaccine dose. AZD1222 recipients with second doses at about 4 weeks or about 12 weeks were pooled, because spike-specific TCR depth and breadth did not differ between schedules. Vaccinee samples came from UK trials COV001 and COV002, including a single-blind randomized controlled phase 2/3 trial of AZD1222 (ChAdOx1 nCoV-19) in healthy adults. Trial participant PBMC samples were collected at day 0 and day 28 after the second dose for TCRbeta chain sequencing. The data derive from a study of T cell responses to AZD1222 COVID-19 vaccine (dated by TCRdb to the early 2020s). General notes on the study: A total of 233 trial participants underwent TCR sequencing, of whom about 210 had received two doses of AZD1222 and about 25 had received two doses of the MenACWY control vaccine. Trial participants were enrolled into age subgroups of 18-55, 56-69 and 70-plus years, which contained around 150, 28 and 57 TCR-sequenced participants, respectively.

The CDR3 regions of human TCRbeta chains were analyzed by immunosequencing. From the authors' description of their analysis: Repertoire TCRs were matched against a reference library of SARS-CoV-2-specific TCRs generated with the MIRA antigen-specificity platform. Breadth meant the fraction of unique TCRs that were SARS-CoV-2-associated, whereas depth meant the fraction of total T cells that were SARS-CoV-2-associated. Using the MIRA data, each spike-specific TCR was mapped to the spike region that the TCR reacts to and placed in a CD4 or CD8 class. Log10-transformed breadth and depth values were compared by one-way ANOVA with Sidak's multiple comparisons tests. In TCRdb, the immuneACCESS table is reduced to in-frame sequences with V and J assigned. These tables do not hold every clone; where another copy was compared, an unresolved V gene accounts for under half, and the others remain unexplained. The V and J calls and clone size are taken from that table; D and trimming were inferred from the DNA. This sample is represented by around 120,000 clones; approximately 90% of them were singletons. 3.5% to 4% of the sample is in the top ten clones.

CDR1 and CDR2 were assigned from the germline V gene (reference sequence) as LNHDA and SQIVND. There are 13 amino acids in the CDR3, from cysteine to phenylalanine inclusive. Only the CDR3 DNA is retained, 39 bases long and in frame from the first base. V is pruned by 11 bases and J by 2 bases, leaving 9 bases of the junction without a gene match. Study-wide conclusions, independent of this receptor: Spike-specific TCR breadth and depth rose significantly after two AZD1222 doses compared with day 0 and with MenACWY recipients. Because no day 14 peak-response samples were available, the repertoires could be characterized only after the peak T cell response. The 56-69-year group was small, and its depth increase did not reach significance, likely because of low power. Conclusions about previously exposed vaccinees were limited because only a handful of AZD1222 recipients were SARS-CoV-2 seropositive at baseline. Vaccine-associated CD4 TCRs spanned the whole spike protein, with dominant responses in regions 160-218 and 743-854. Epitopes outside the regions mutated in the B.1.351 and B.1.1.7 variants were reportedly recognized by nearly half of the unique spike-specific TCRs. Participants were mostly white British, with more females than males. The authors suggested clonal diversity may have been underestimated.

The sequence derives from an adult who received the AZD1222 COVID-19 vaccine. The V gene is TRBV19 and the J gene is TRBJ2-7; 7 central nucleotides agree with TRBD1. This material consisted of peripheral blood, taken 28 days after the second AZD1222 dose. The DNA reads TGTGCCGCATCCCTAGGGGGCACCTACGAGCAGTACTTC. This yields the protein CAASLGGTYEQYF.